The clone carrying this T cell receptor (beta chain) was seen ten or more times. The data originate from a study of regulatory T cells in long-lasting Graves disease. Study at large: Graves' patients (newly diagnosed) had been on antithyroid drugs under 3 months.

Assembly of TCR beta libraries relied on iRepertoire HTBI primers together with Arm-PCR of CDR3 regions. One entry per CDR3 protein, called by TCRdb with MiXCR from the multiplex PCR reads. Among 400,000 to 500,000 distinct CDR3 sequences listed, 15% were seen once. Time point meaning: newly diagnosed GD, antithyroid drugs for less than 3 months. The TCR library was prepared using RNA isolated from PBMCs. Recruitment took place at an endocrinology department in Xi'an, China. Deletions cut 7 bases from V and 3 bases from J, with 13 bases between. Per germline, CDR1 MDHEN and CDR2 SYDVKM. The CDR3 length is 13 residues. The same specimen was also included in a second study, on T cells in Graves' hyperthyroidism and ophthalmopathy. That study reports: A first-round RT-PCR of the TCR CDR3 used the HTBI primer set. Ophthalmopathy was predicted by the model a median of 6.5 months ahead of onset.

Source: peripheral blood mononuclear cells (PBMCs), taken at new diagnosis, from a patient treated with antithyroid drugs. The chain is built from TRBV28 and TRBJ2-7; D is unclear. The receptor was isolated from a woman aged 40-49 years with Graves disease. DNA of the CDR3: TGTGCCAGCACCATAAGAACTGGCTACGAGCAGTACTTC. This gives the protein CASTIRTGYEQYF.